The TCR beta chain described here comes from a study of CD8 T cells in Susac syndrome. Sequencing of TCR beta, carried out with a high-throughput approach, was applied to CD8+ and CD4+ T cells from the blood. TEMRA cells were FACS-enriched, with CD8+ and CD4+ T cells isolated negatively. The CDR3 contains 15 residues. Trimming left V 1 base short and J 0 bases short, with 10 bases between. Germline CDR1 SGHVS, CDR2 FQNEAQ. Random-hexamer reverse transcription was applied to roughly 0.5 to 1 ug RNA. Amplification of TCR beta CDR3 across 54 Vbeta and 13 Jbeta was performed with immunoSEQ multiplex PCR. TCRdb passed the immunoSEQ multiplex PCR reads through MiXCR, listing each CDR3 protein once. The sample includes about 250,000 distinct CDR3 sequences, just over 90% seen only once; the top ten take less than 0.075%.

The source of this sequence is a human donor with multiple sclerosis. This chain uses TRBV7-8 with TRBJ2-7; the D is unclear. The sequenced sample was CD4+ T cells from PBMCs. The CDR3 loop reads CASSLEGWSSYEQYF. The DNA for the CDR3 is TGTGCCAGCAGCTTAGAAGGGTGGAGCTCCTACGAGCAGTACTTC. Looking up the rest from reference TRBV7-8 and TRBJ2-7 gives the full variable domain: GAGVSQSPRYKVAKRGQDVALRCDPISGHVSLFWYQQALGQGPEFLTYFQNEAQLDKSGLPSDRFFAERPEGSVSTLKIQRTQQEDSAVYLCASSLEGWSSYEQYFGPGTRLTVT.